The 5 T cell receptor beta chains below all came from one sample that was sequenced in a study of T cells in Graves' hyperthyroidism and ophthalmopathy. The source material, RNA transcripts, was used to amplify TCR beta CDR3 regions. HTBI primers drove first-round RT-PCR of the TCR CDR3. TCRdb re-called the multiplex PCR reads through MiXCR, storing one row per CDR3 protein. The table includes roughly 500,000 distinct CDR3 sequences, 46% detected once. What was sequenced was peripheral blood or thyroid tissue (not recorded which). The receptors derive from an adult woman with Graves' disease, either hyperthyroidism or ophthalmopathy (not recorded which).

Here the CDR3 DNA reads TGTGCCATCAGTGGGGGGGCTAAGCTGTACTTC. It specifies CAISGGAKLYF. V and J are TRBV10-3 and TRBJ2-5; the D call may be TRBD1 or TRBD2 (6 bases each). CDR1 and CDR2 from the germline V gene are ENHRY and SYGVKD. The CDR3 runs to 11 residues. V was clipped by 4 bases and J by 13 bases, with 13 bases between them.

This clonotype was picked up many times. The V gene is TRBV7-2, the J gene TRBJ2-5; 9 bases match TRBD2. Germline lookup yields CDR1 SGHTA and CDR2 FQGNSA. The CDR3 covers 16 residues. Trimming cost V 5 bases and J 5 bases; bases outside gene matches: 12. CDR3 nucleotides: TGTGCCAGCAGCCCCCATAGCGGGAGTGGTGGGGAGACCCAGTACTTC. Translated: CASSPHSGSGGETQYF. The whole variable domain, remainder taken from reference TRBV7-2 and TRBJ2-5, is GAGVSQSPSNKVTEKGKDVELRCDPISGHTALYWYRQSLGQGLEFLIYFQGNSAPDKSGLPSDRFSAERTGGSVSTLTIQRTQQEDSAVYLCASSPHSGSGGETQYFGPGTRLLVL.

This clonotype has at least ten counts. The junction shows a germline mismatch at one end, possibly a read error. The chain recombines TRBV4-1 with TRBJ1-1; D is undetermined. This CDR3 is 13 amino acids long. Per the germline V gene, CDR1 is MGHRA and CDR2 is YSYEKL. The CDR3 bases are TGTGCCAGCAGTCAGGACGGGGACACTGAAGCTTTCTTT. It specifies CASSQDGDTEAFF.

Note on this clonotype: The CDR3 does not end in the conserved phenylalanine or tryptophan, so this is likely a read error. No DNA is shown, since the ends of the CDR3 on it are uncertain; the CDR3 is the one TCRdb lists. The rearrangement uses TRBV6-5 and TRBJ2-7; the table assigns TRBD2, which was not confirmed against the DNA. The CDR3 region is 8 residues in length, termini included. Germline values: CDR1 MNHEY, CDR2 SVGAGI. The CDR3 region is CASTGLAG.

This chain joins TRBV20-1 and TRBJ2-2; 12 bases are shared with TRBD2. Germline assignment: CDR1 DFQATT and CDR2 SNEGSKA (reference sequence). Trimming at V came to 3 bases and at J to 6 bases, leaving 11 bases not matched to a gene. The CDR3 totals 17 residues. This CDR3 is CSASGLAGGQQSGELFF. The CDR3 DNA reads as TGCAGTGCTAGCGGGCTAGCGGGGGGGCAGCAATCCGGGGAGCTGTTTTTT.